A single sample gave rise to the 26 T cell receptor beta chains below, sequenced in a study of blood T cell repertoires in COVID-19. Produced via immunoSEQ multiplex PCR; TCRdb's table is partial and in-frame only. The sample yields approximately 27,000 clones, just over 85% seen once. Sequences were obtained from peripheral blood. The receptor source for this set is a woman in her forties or fifties with active COVID-19.

The CDR3 DNA reads as TGCGCCAGCAGCGAGTCCATGAACACTGAAGCTTTCTTT. As protein: CASSESMNTEAFF. This rearrangement joins TRBV4-1 to TRBJ1-1, with D uncertain. The V and J ends lost 5 bases and 0 bases respectively, with 7 bases between them. Per germline, CDR1 MGHRA and CDR2 YSYEKL. This CDR3 is built from 13 residues.

The chain carries TRBV3-1 (or the pseudogene TRBV3-2) and TRBJ1-3; no clear D gene. V lost 6 bases and J 3 bases, leaving 9 bases between the germline ends. The CDR3 consists of 13 residues. Per the germline V gene, CDR1 is LGHDT and CDR2 is YNNKEL (reference sequence). CDR3 loop: CASSRSGGNTIYF. As DNA, the CDR3 is TGTGCCAGCAGTCGATCAGGTGGAAACACCATATATTTT.

This clone has more than one count but fewer than ten. The chain combines TRBV19 with TRBJ2-2; the D is unclear. The CDR3 runs to 16 residues. Germline V gene sequence: CDR1 LNHDA, CDR2 SQIVND (reference sequence). The ends were cut back, 3 bases at V and 2 bases at J, with 13 bases in the middle. This CDR3 is CASSIISTFNTGELFF. CDR3 DNA sequence: TGTGCCAGTAGTATTATCTCCACATTTAACACCGGGGAGCTGTTTTTT.

This clone has just a few counts. The chain couples TRBV27 to TRBJ2-7; D possibly corresponds to TRBD1 (6 bases). V was pared by 6 bases and J by 8 bases, with 20 bases between. This CDR3 contains 14 residues. Germline CDR1 reads MNHEY; CDR2 reads SMNVEV (reference sequence). The CDR3 protein is CASSLATDSRKQYF. CDR3 in DNA: TGTGCCAGCAGCCTAGCCACGGACAGCCGCAAGCAGTACTTC.

The rearrangement links TRBV19 to TRBJ2-5; 8 nucleotides line up with TRBD1. Germline loops: CDR1 LNHDA, CDR2 SQIVND (reference sequence). The CDR3 has 12 residues. Trimming took 7 bases from V and 5 from J; bases not matched to a gene: 3. In DNA, the CDR3 is TGTGCCAGTAAAGACAGGGGTGAGACCCAGTACTTC. It codes for CASKDRGETQYF.

The table lists this clone with a count of one. The V call is TRBV2, the J call TRBJ1-1, with a tentative D call TRBD1 (6 bases). The germline V gene encodes CDR1 SNHLY and CDR2 FYNNEI. V lost 4 bases and J lost 4, with 16 bases in between. CDR3 length: 15 residues. The CDR3 nucleotides are TGTGCCAGCAGTGGAAGGGGGGGTAGGGCCACTGAAGCTTTCTTT. Protein product: CASSGRGGRATEAFF.

This chain links TRBV20-1 with TRBJ2-4, with 11 bases lining up with TRBD1. CDR3 length equals 11 residues. Germline V gives CDR1 DFQATT, CDR2 SNEGSKA (reference sequence). V shed 6 bases and J 16 bases; nucleotides not matched to a gene: 8. The DNA for the CDR3 is TGCAGTGCCCGGACAGGGGGCGCCGGCTACTTC. Translation: CSARTGGAGYF.

The chain recombines TRBV18 with TRBJ2-3; TRBD2 matches 11 bases. V gave up 2 bases and J gave up 0 bases; unmatched junction bases: 10. From germline, CDR1 is KGHSH and CDR2 LQKENI. The CDR3 covers 19 residues. This CDR3 reads CASSPYLAGGRSSTDTQYF. The CDR3 region has the DNA TGTGCCAGCTCACCATACCTAGCGGGAGGACGTTCTAGCACAGATACGCAGTATTTT.

The chain couples TRBV7-6 to TRBJ2-1; tentative D call: TRBD1 (6 bases). V shed 5 bases and J shed 6 bases, with 11 bases lying between them. Germline loops: CDR1 SGHVS, CDR2 FNYEAQ. This CDR3 comprises 13 residues. The chain's CDR3 is CASSPLGANEQFF. The CDR3 region has the DNA TGTGCCAGCAGCCCCCTGGGGGCCAATGAGCAGTTCTTC.

The chain employs TRBV20-1 and TRBJ2-5, with unresolved D. Trimming stripped 6 bases from V and 0 bases from J, with 5 bases between. Germline V lookup: CDR1 DFQATT, CDR2 SNEGSKA (reference sequence). CDR3 length: 11 amino acids. CDR3: CSATDQETQYF. The CDR3 DNA reads TGCAGTGCCACGGACCAAGAGACCCAGTACTTC.

This chain uses TRBV7-3 with TRBJ1-3; 12 nucleotides line up with TRBD1. V gave up 4 bases and J gave up 7 bases; unmatched junction bases: 2. The CDR3 runs to 14 residues. Germline values: CDR1 SGHTA, CDR2 FQGTGA. CDR3 loop: CASSSGQGANTIYF. CDR3 DNA: TGTGCCAGCAGCTCGGGACAGGGGGCGAACACCATATATTTT.

The V call is TRBV30, the J call TRBJ2-7, with D perhaps TRBD2 (5 bases). Trimming took off 1 base at V and 5 bases at J, with 9 bases between the two ends. This CDR3 contains 12 residues. Germline assignment: CDR1 GTSNPN and CDR2 SVGIG (reference sequence). CDR3 region: CAWSGLFDEQYF. CDR3 sequence (DNA): TGTGCCTGGAGTGGACTATTCGACGAGCAGTACTTC.

This clone occurred once. The rearrangement uses TRBV7-8 and TRBJ2-1; D may correspond to TRBD1 or TRBD2 (6 bases each). This CDR3 region has 13 residues. V gave up 5 bases and J gave up 7 bases, with 12 bases separating them. Germline-derived CDR1 and CDR2 are SGHVS and FQNEAQ. CDR3 loop: CASSLGGGNEQFF. For the CDR3, the DNA is TGTGCCAGCAGCCTAGGAGGGGGTAATGAGCAGTTCTTC.

The chain combines TRBV7-9 with TRBJ2-1, with D perhaps matching TRBD2 (5 bases). The V end was cut by 4 bases, the J end by 8 bases, with 15 bases between. The CDR3 has 14 amino acids. Germline CDR1 and CDR2: SEHNR and FQNEAQ (reference sequence). This chain's CDR3 is CASSSSTSPDEQFF. CDR3 coding DNA: TGTGCCAGCAGCTCAAGTACTAGTCCCGATGAGCAGTTCTTC.

V and J are TRBV14 and TRBJ2-1, with D maybe TRBD2 (7 bases). V was pared by 0 bases and J by 1 base, with 25 bases between. The CDR3 loop spans 21 amino acids. Germline CDR1 and CDR2: SGHDN and FVKESK. CDR3 nucleotides: TGTGCCAGCAGCCAAGACCGAGTCAGGGGAGGAGCGGGAAGGTCCTACAATGAGCAGTTCTTC. Protein product: CASSQDRVRGGAGRSYNEQFF. Looking up the rest from reference TRBV14 and TRBJ2-1 gives the full variable domain: EAGVTQFPSHSVIEKGQTVTLRCDPISGHDNLYWYRRVMGKEIKFLLHFVKESKQDESGMPNNRFLAERTGGTYSTLKVQPAELEDSGVYFCASSQDRVRGGAGRSYNEQFFGPGTRLTVL.

The chain joins TRBV6-1 to TRBJ1-6; D not resolved. The CDR3 extends over 17 amino acids. V gave up 1 base and J gave up 7 bases, with 17 bases separating them. CDR1 and CDR2 from the germline V gene are MNHNS and SASEGT. The CDR3 spells CASSEGLETGSNSPLHF. The DNA for the CDR3 is TGTGCCAGCAGTGAAGGGTTAGAGACTGGAAGCAATTCACCCCTCCACTTT.

This chain uses TRBV9 with TRBJ2-1; D is possibly TRBD1 (6 bases). The CDR3 extends over 17 amino acids. The V gene's germline CDR1 is SGDLS and CDR2 YYNGEE. The V gene lost 3 bases and the J gene lost 0 bases, with 16 bases spanning the gap. CDR3 coding DNA: TGTGCCAGCAGCGGACGTCCACAGGGCCTCTCCTACAATGAGCAGTTCTTC. Amino acid sequence: CASSGRPQGLSYNEQFF.

CDR3 protein: CATSRGGLVSDTQYF. The CDR3 region has the DNA TGTGCCACCAGCAGAGGGGGACTAGTATCAGATACGCAGTATTTT. The rearrangement uses TRBV15 and TRBJ2-3; 8 positions agree with TRBD2. The germline gives CDR1 LNHNV, CDR2 YYDKDF (reference sequence). The ends lost 1 base at V and 4 bases at J; junction bases unmatched: 4. This CDR3 has 15 residues.

The chain uses TRBV11-2 and TRBJ2-5, with D tentatively TRBD1 (5 bases). Germline assignment: CDR1 SGHAT and CDR2 FQNNGV. The V end lost 2 bases, the J end lost 5 bases, and 12 bases lay between the germline ends. The CDR3 loop spans 14 amino acids. CDR3 DNA sequence: TGTGCCAGCAGCTTACAGGGATATACGGAGACCCAGTACTTC. It codes for CASSLQGYTETQYF. Supplemented by reference TRBV11-2 and TRBJ2-5, the full variable domain reads EAGVAQSPRYKIIEKRQSVAFWCNPISGHATLYWYQQILGQGPKLLIQFQNNGVVDDSQLPKDRFSAERLKGVDSTLKIQPAKLEDSAVYLCASSLQGYTETQYFGPGTRLLVL.

By share, this clone counts as medium-sized. The rearrangement uses TRBV7-3 and TRBJ2-1, with TRBD2 identical over 8 bases. V lost 2 bases and J lost 4; bases outside the gene matches: 7. Germline-derived CDR1 and CDR2 are SGHTA and FQGTGA. There are 16 residues in the CDR3. The CDR3 spells CASSLDPGRGYNEQFF. CDR3 bases: TGTGCCAGCAGCTTAGATCCCGGGAGGGGATACAATGAGCAGTTCTTC.

The rearrangement uses TRBV6-4 and TRBJ1-1, with D possibly matching TRBD1 (6 bases). Germline CDR1 MRHNA, CDR2 SNTAGT. CDR3 length equals 14 residues. V was clipped by 6 bases and J by 1 base, with 12 bases between them. The chain's CDR3 is CASSPDSTNTEAFF. The CDR3 DNA reads as TGTGCCAGCAGCCCGGACAGTACGAACACTGAAGCTTTCTTT.

The genes are TRBV9 and TRBJ1-2; 7 nucleotides align to TRBD1. Germline CDR1 is SGDLS and CDR2 is YYNGEE. Germline trimming cut 0 bases from V and 7 bases from J; bases unmatched to any gene: 9. The CDR3 is 15 amino acids. The CDR3 DNA is TGTGCCAGCAGCGTAGAAGGGGGCACCAGAGCTGGCTACACCTTC. This sequence encodes CASSVEGGTRAGYTF. Variable domain in full (rest from reference TRBV9 and TRBJ1-2): DSGVTQTPKHLITATGQRVTLRCSPRSGDLSVYWYQQSLDQGLQFLIQYYNGEERAKGNILERFSAQQFPDLHSELNLSSLELGDSALYFCASSVEGGTRAGYTFGSGTRLTVV.

This chain uses TRBV12-3 or TRBV12-4 with TRBJ1-1; weak D call: TRBD1 (5 bases). Trimming cost V 6 bases and J 1 base, with 9 bases left between them. CDR3 length: 13 residues. Written as DNA, the CDR3 is TGTGCCAGCAGGTCAGGGAAGAACACTGAAGCTTTCTTT. Protein: CASRSGKNTEAFF.

A few counts support this clone. In DNA form, the CDR3 reads TGTGCCAGCACACTAGGGGGCCCCTACGAGCAGTACTTC. It is translated as CASTLGGPYEQYF. The V call is TRBV2, the J call TRBJ2-7; 7 bases line up with TRBD1. V was clipped by 7 bases and J by 2 bases; unmatched bases: 5. Germline assignment: CDR1 SNHLY and CDR2 FYNNEI. This CDR3 spans 13 amino acids.

With regard to this clone: Other nucleotide sequences from this sample produce the same CDR3. The chain has TRBV19 and TRBJ2-7; TRBD1 matches at 9 bases. Trimming cost V 5 bases and J 2 bases; bases outside gene matches: 7. CDR3 length: 15 residues. The germline CDR1 and CDR2 sequences are LNHDA and SQIVND (reference sequence). CDR3 sequence reads: CASSLGQGLTYEQYF. DNA for the CDR3: TGTGCCAGTAGTCTCGGACAGGGGCTAACCTACGAGCAGTACTTC.

The chain carries TRBV2 and TRBJ2-7, with 7 positions matching TRBD2. The V segment lost 6 bases and the J segment 2 bases; nucleotides outside the gene matches: 7. The length of the CDR3 is 14 residues. Germline V gene data show CDR1 as SNHLY and CDR2 as FYNNEI. The CDR3 sequence is CASRGLVRPYEQYF. Here the CDR3 DNA reads TGTGCCAGCAGAGGACTAGTCCGGCCCTACGAGCAGTACTTC. Complete variable domain (other parts from reference TRBV2 and TRBJ2-7): EPEVTQTPSHQVTQMGQEVILRCVPISNHLYFYWYRQILGQKVEFLVSFYNNEISEKSEIFDDQFSVERPDGSNFTLKIRSTKLEDSAMYFCASRGLVRPYEQYFGPGTRLTVT.